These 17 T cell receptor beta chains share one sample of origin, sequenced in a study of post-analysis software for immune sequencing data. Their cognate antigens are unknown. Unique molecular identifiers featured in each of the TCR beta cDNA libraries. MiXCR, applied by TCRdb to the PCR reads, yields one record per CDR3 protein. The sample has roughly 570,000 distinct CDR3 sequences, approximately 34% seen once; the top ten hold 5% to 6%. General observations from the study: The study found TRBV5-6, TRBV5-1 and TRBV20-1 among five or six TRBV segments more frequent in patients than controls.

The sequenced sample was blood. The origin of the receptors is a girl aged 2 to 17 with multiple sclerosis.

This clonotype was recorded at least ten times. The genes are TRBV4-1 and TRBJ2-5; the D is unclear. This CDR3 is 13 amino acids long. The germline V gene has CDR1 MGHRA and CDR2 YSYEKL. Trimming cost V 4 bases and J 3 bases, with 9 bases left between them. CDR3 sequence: CASSRDRKETQYF. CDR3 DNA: TGCGCCAGCAGCCGAGATCGCAAAGAGACCCAGTACTTC.

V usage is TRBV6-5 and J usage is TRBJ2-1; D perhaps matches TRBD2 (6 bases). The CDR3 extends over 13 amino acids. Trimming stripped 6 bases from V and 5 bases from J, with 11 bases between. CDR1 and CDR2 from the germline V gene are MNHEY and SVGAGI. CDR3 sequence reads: CASSNGGNNEQFF. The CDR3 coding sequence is TGTGCCAGCAGCAACGGGGGTAACAATGAGCAGTTCTTC.

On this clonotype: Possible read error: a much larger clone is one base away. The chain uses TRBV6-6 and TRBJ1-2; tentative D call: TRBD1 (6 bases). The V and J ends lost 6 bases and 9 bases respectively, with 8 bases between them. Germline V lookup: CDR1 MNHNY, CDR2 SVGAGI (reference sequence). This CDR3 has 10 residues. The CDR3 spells CASSRDSYTF. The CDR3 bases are TGTGCCAGCAGCAGGGACAGCTACACCTTC.

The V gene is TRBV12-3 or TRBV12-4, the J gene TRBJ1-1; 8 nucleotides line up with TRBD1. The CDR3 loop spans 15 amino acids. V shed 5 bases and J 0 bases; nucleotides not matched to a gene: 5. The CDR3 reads CASSPAGQVNTEAFF. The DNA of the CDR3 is TGTGCCAGCAGTCCAGCGGGACAGGTGAACACTGAAGCTTTCTTT.

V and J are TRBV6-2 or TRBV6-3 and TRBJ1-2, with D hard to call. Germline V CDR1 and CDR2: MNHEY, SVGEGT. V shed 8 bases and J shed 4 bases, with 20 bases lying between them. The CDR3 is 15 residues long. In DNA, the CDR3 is TGTGCCAGCGTAGCGAGGCAGGCCAGCCCCTATGGCTACACCTTC. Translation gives CASVARQASPYGYTF.

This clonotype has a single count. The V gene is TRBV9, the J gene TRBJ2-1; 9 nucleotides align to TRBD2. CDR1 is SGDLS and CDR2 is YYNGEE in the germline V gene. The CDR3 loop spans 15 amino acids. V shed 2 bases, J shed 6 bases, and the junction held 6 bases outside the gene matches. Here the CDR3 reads CASSVGGTSPNEQFF. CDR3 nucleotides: TGTGCCAGCAGCGTGGGGGGGACTAGCCCCAATGAGCAGTTCTTC.

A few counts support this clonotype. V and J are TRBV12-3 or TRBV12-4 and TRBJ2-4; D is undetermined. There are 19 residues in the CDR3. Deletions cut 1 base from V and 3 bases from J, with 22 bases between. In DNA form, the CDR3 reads TGTGCCAGCAGTTTAGTGCGGAGATCTGGGTGGCTCAACAAAAACATTCAGTACTTC. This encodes CASSLVRRSGWLNKNIQYF.

This chain's CDR3 is CASSQGGRGRNEQYF. The CDR3 coding sequence is TGTGCCAGCAGCCAAGGCGGGCGCGGAAGGAATGAGCAGTACTTC. The chain uses TRBV3-1 and TRBJ2-7, with D maybe TRBD2 (5 bases). The V gene lost 1 base and the J gene lost 7 bases, with 17 bases spanning the gap. Germline CDR1 and CDR2: LGHDT and YNNKEL (reference sequence). The CDR3 loop spans 15 amino acids.

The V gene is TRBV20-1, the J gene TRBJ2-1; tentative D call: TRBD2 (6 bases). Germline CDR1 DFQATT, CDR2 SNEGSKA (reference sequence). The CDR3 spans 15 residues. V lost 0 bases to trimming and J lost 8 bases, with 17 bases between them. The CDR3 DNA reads TGCAGTGCTAGAGATCCCCGGGAGTTCTCGTATGAGCAGTTCTTC. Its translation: CSARDPREFSYEQFF.

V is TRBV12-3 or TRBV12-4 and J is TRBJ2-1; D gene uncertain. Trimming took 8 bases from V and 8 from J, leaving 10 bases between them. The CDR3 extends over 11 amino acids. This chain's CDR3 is CASLYGYEQFF. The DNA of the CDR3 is TGTGCCAGCCTCTACGGTTATGAGCAGTTCTTC.

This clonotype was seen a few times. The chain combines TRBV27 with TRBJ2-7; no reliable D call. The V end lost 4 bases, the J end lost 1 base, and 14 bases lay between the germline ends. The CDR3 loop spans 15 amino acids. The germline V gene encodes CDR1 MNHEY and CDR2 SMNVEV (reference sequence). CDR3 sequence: CASSSHGPGSYEQYF. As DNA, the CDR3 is TGTGCCAGCAGTTCCCACGGGCCCGGGTCCTACGAGCAGTACTTC.

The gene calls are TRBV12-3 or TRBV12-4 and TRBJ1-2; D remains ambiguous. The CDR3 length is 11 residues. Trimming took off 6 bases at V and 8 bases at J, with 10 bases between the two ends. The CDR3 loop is CASSRARGYTF. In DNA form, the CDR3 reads TGTGCCAGCAGCCGAGCTAGAGGCTACACCTTC.

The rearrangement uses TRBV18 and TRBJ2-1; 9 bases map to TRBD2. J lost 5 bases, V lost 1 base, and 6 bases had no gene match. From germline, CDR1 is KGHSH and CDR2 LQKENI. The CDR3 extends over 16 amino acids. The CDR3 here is CASSPRLQRGDNEQFF. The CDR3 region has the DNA TGTGCCAGCTCACCACGTCTACAGCGGGGGGACAATGAGCAGTTCTTC.

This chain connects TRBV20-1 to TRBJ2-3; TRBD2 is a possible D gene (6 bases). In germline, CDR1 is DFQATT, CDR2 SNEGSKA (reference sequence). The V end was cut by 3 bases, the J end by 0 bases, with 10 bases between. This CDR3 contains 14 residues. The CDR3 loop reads CSASPAGSTDTQYF. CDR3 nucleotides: TGCAGTGCTAGTCCAGCGGGTAGCACAGATACGCAGTATTTT.

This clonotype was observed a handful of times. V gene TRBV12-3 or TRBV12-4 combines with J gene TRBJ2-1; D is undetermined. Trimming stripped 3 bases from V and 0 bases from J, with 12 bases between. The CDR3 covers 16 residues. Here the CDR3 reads CASSFGLGTSYNEQFF. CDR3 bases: TGTGCCAGCAGTTTCGGCCTCGGCACCTCCTACAATGAGCAGTTCTTC.

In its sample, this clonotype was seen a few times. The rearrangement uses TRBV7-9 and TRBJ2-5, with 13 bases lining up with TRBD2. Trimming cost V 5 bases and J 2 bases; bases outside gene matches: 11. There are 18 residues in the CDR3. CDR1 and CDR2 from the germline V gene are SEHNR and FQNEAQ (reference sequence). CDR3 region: CASSPTSGGARGQETQYF. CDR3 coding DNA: TGTGCCAGCAGCCCTACTAGCGGGGGGGCAAGAGGTCAAGAGACCCAGTACTTC.

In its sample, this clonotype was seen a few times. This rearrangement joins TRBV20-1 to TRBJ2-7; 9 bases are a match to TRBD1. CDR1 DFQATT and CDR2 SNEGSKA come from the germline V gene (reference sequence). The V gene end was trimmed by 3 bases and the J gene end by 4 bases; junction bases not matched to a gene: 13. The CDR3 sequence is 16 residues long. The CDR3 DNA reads TGCAGTGCTAGGGCACCGTTGGGACAGGGCTTTTACGAGCAGTACTTC. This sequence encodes CSARAPLGQGFYEQYF.